This entry is about one T cell receptor beta chain. The data were obtained in a study of shared clonotypes between healthy human individuals. TCRdb keeps only in-frame clones here, not all; method: immunoSEQ multiplex PCR. The sample carries 2.5 million or so clones, around 94% recorded once. Trimming took 4 bases from V and 5 from J; bases not matched to a gene: 3. In germline, CDR1 is GTSNPN, CDR2 SVGIG (reference sequence). CDR3 length: 12 amino acids. Sequencing input: naive CD4+ T cells sorted from blood. Subset here: CD45RA+ positively selected. This receptor was identified in a man aged 18-30 years in good health. The J gene is TRBJ2-5, the V gene TRBV30, with 8 bases fitting TRBD2. The CDR3 protein is CAWTGLGETQYF. As DNA, the CDR3 is TGTGCCTGGACGGGACTAGGGGAGACCCAGTACTTC.